A selection of T cell receptor beta chains follows, all from one sample in a study of cytomegalovirus exposure and HLA in healthy donors. Produced via immunoSEQ multiplex PCR; TCRdb's table is partial and in-frame only. Of over 250,000 clones in the sample, 70% to 90% were seen once. Sequencing input: PBMCs. The origin of the receptors is a man between 40 and 49 years old in good health and CMV-seropositive. Both conserved end residues are part of each CDR3.

cdr3_length: 14; v_call: TRBV9; cdr3_aa: CASSSGLAGETQYF
cdr3_length: 14; v_call: TRBV7-9; cdr3_aa: CASSLDLHSYEQYF
cdr3_length: 12; v_call: TRBV29-1; cdr3_aa: CSVQGDLDTQYF
cdr3_length: 13; v_call: TRBV18; cdr3_aa: CASSPGTDYEQYF
cdr3_length: 14; v_call: TRBV7-2; cdr3_aa: CASTGTSASDTQYF
cdr3_length: 19; v_call: TRBV4-3; cdr3_aa: CASSHRAGTSGSLATEQYF
cdr3_length: 14; v_call: TRBV6-1; cdr3_aa: CASSEVAGSYEQYF
cdr3_length: 16; v_call: TRBV28; cdr3_aa: CASSLWAGVEDDEQFF
cdr3_length: 13; v_call: TRBV10-3; cdr3_aa: CAISENSNQPQHF
cdr3_length: 12; v_call: TRBV12-5; cdr3_aa: CASGLSAEVAFF
cdr3_length: 13; v_call: TRBV6-5; cdr3_aa: CASRKTGNYGYTF
cdr3_length: 14; v_call: TRBV19; cdr3_aa: CASSRTEVNEKLFF
cdr3_length: 16; v_call: TRBV7-8; cdr3_aa: CASSLVGQGLSYEQYF
cdr3_length: 19; v_call: TRBV5-6; cdr3_aa: CASSLGVLAETRPYNEQFF
cdr3_length: 14; v_call: TRBV9; cdr3_aa: CASSATPSGQPQHF
cdr3_length: 16; v_call: TRBV27; cdr3_aa: CASRSNRDSGFNEQFF
cdr3_length: 17; v_call: TRBV27; cdr3_aa: CASSAFFGWGTSYEQYF
cdr3_length: 13; v_call: TRBV28; cdr3_aa: CASSPTATDTQYF